This T cell receptor (beta chain) was found in a study of T cells after posttransplantation cyclophosphamide (dated by TCRdb to between 2015 and 2016). About the study as a whole: T cell repertoire reconstitution was tracked by TRB sequencing after myeloablative bone marrow transplantation in which posttransplantation cyclophosphamide was used as GVHD prophylaxis. Samples from some 32 PTCy-treated patients and about 17 related bone marrow donors of those patients were subjected to antigen receptor sequencing. Public TRB sequences were queried against a database of over 3,000 sequences associated with responses to pathogens, tumor antigens, self-antigens and alloantigens. TRA and TRB clonality were tightly correlated in several samples, so subsequent TCR analyses focused on TRB only. In 3 patients, up to about 3 additional blood samples taken between 2 and 5.2 years after transplant also underwent TRB sequencing, as did pretransplant blood from 4 patients. Blood from all 35 or so PTCy patients who had 1-year posttransplant specimens underwent TRB sequencing.

The treatment or condition label of this sample denotes: high-dose cyclophosphamide on days +3 and +4 as single-agent GVHD prophylaxis. Busulfan and fludarabine conditioning, a related or unrelated marrow graft, and cyclophosphamide on days +3 and +4 were given to PTCy patients. PTCy-treated patients were drawn from a prospective multi-institutional clinical trial. Peripheral blood and bone marrow mononuclear cells were isolated by Ficoll-Hypaque density centrifugation and were cryopreserved. CD4+ and CD8+ T cells, including naive and memory subsets, were sorted by FACS on a FACSAria II. TRB sequencing used genomic DNA with the immunoSEQ assay at survey resolution or the hsTCRB kit. Processing in the source paper ran as follows. The immunoSEQ software handled the initial read processing, while the LymphoSeq R package was used for the repertoire analyses. Clonality was computed as 1 minus normalized Shannon entropy; Gini coefficient was also calculated for each TRB dataset. To infer phenotypes in unsorted samples, TRB sequences from sorted subsets of the recipient or donor were mapped onto the unsorted samples of the same recipient. In its TCRdb copy, this immuneACCESS table keeps in-frame sequences only and misses some clones. Where compared with another copy, unresolved V genes explain less than half of these, and the others have no known cause. The DNA was the basis for D and trimming; V, J and clone size are from that table. For this sample the table gives thousands of clones, of which 82% were detected only once. The top ten hold about 3% of the sample.

A note on this clone: This clone's antigen is unknown. One base away there is no much larger clone; base qualities are not given.

Looking up the germline V gene (reference sequence) yields CDR1 LNHDA and CDR2 SQIVND. The CDR3 holds 13 amino acids from the cysteine to the phenylalanine. Of the read, only the CDR3 DNA is kept; its 39 bases are in frame from base 1. V is reduced by 1 base and J by 7 bases, leaving a spacing of 10 bases between them. Results the study describes overall, beyond this receptor: The TRB repertoires of T cells infiltrating skin or the GI tract showed only limited overlap with the TRB repertoires found in blood. At 1-2 months, donor-recipient similarity was low but rose over the first year, and the later blood repertoires were often dominated by donor CD8+ memory clones. Across 45 patients, recipient CMV seropositivity and CMV reactivation were highly associated with TRB clonality; PTCy diversity was similar to CNI/methotrexate controls.

Sequencing used CD4+ T cells sorted from blood, obtained approximately 330 days after allogeneic stem cell transplant with posttransplant cyclophosphamide. This clonotype was sampled from a male patient between 45 and 59 years old who received an allogeneic stem cell transplant from a related donor and was CMV-positive. In patients who had a transplant, some T cells may come from the graft donor. The chain employs TRBV19 and TRBJ1-1; no D gene call is confident. The sequence in DNA is TGTGCCAGTAGTATAGTATCCGGGGATGAAGCTTTCTTT. Translated, this is CASSIVSGDEAFF.